Listed below are T cell receptor beta chains from one sample, sequenced in a study of cytomegalovirus exposure and HLA in healthy donors. The method was immunoSEQ multiplex PCR; TCRdb's version includes in-frame clones alone and lacks a portion of them. The table includes roughly 150,000 clones, under 70% detected once. Sequencing input: PBMCs. The receptors were sampled from a young man in good health and CMV-seropositive. CDR3s leave out the opening cysteine and the closing phenylalanine or tryptophan.

>TRBV10-2
ASSESQYLLNTEAF
>TRBV28
ATHRRRETQY
>TRBV18
ASSPTGNTEAF
>TRBV19
ASGVWTEGKETQY
>TRBV30
AWSVQGGGDTQY
>TRBV7-6
ASSLNEGTYEQY
>TRBV28
ASSDSGNTIY
>TRBV28
ASSLYSWYSDRTEAF
>TRBV7-8
ASSLRSGTNTGELF
>TRBV18
ASSPLKTGVSPNTEAF
>TRBV6-5
ASSRQGMNTEAF
>TRBV11-3
ASSPRTSGRLETQY
>TRBV14
ASSQQREQF
>TRBV7-8
ASSSFGTGGAETQY
>TRBV28
ASSSPGQGVEQY
>TRBV25-1
ASSEGLAGGNEQF
>TRBV9
ASSDLWTGNYGYT
>TRBV5-4
ASSLEQTSAEQY
>TRBV6-4
ASSDWSSGTDTQY
>TRBV19
ASSIFGTGDTDTQY